Following are 11 T cell receptor beta chains from one sample sequenced in a study of shared clonotypes between healthy human individuals. Sequencing used immunoSEQ multiplex PCR; TCRdb keeps in-frame clones, though not all of them. The sample carries under 2,500,000 clones, 90% to 97% recorded once. Source material: naive CD4+ T cells sorted from blood. The subset denotes: CD45RA+ positively selected. Receptors originate from a man in his late teens or twenties in good health.

The CDR3 DNA reads TGCGCCAGCAGTGAGTCAGGGCGGGGGGGCCTTTCGCAGTTCTTC. It yields the protein CASSESGRGGLSQFF. The J gene is TRBJ2-1, the V gene TRBV10-2; 9 nucleotides line up with TRBD2. The CDR3 contains 15 residues. Germline V lookup: CDR1 WSHSY, CDR2 SAAADI. After removal of 0 bases from V and 12 bases from J, the junction contained 9 bases not matched to a gene.

The J gene is TRBJ2-2, the V gene TRBV27, with TRBD1 matching 7 bases. The ends lost 6 bases at V and 3 bases at J; junction bases unmatched: 10. Germline lookup yields CDR1 MNHEY and CDR2 SMNVEV (reference sequence). The CDR3 length is 16 residues. CDR3 protein: CASRRRGGADTGELFF. CDR3 nucleotides: TGTGCCAGCAGGCGCAGAGGGGGCGCGGACACCGGGGAGCTGTTTTTT.

The V gene is TRBV5-1, the J gene TRBJ2-7; D possibly matches TRBD1 or TRBD2 (5 bases each). Per the germline V gene, CDR1 is SGHRS and CDR2 is YFSETQ. This CDR3 is 15 amino acids long. Trimming stripped 0 bases from V and 5 bases from J, with 15 bases between. CDR3 sequence reads: CASSLEGTEPDEQYF. CDR3 nucleotide sequence: TGCGCCAGCAGCTTGGAGGGGACGGAGCCGGACGAGCAGTACTTC. Full variable domain (missing parts from reference TRBV5-1 and TRBJ2-7): KAGVTQTPRYLIKTRGQQVTLSCSPISGHRSVSWYQQTPGQGLQFLFEYFSETQRNKGNFPGRFSGRQFSNSRSEMNVSTLELGDSALYLCASSLEGTEPDEQYFGPGTRLTVT.

The chain uses TRBV29-1 and TRBJ1-1; D is unresolved. The CDR3 loop spans 13 amino acids. Per germline, CDR1 SQVTM and CDR2 ANQGSEA. V lost 3 bases and J lost 7, with 15 bases in between. This chain's CDR3 is CSVDVIERVEAFF. The DNA of the CDR3 is TGCAGCGTTGATGTCATAGAAAGGGTTGAAGCTTTCTTT.

The rearrangement joins TRBV6-1 to TRBJ2-1; D is unclear. V dropped 8 bases and J dropped 3 bases, with 8 bases sitting between them. The CDR3 totals 12 residues. Germline V gene lookup returns CDR1 MNHNS and CDR2 SASEGT. The DNA for the CDR3 is TGTGCCAGCTCGAGACTCTACAATGAGCAGTTCTTC. It specifies CASSRLYNEQFF.

This chain connects TRBV2 to TRBJ2-7; the match to TRBD1 covers 9 bases. This CDR3 contains 15 residues. The V segment lost 4 bases and the J segment 4 bases; nucleotides outside the gene matches: 8. Germline assignment: CDR1 SNHLY and CDR2 FYNNEI. CDR3 region: CASSARPGQGYEQYF. CDR3 bases: TGTGCCAGCAGTGCTCGGCCGGGACAGGGTTACGAGCAGTACTTC.

This chain links TRBV19 with TRBJ1-2; D is ambiguous. This CDR3 has 13 amino acids. The germline CDR1 and CDR2 sequences are LNHDA and SQIVND (reference sequence). Deletions cut 5 bases from V and 8 bases from J, with 15 bases between. CDR3 nucleotides: TGTGCCAGTAGTTTGAGCGCTGCCTACGGCTACACCTTC. Protein sequence: CASSLSAAYGYTF.

The V call is TRBV28, the J call TRBJ1-5; 12 positions agree with TRBD1. The CDR3 consists of 16 residues. The junction had 9 bases not matched to a gene; V was cut back by 5 bases and J by 7 bases. Germline V gives CDR1 MDHEN, CDR2 SYDVKM. The CDR3 bases are TGTGCCAGCAGTATTGGGACAGGGGGCCTAAGGCAGCCCCAGCATTTT. Translated, it gives CASSIGTGGLRQPQHF.

CDR3 loop: CASSLALGRSTDTQYF. The CDR3 DNA is TGTGCCAGCAGCCTGGCATTAGGAAGGAGCACAGATACGCAGTATTTT. The rearrangement uses TRBV13 and TRBJ2-3; D remains ambiguous. The germline V gene has CDR1 PRHDT and CDR2 FYEKMQ (reference sequence). V lost 5 bases to trimming and J lost 0 bases, with 15 bases between them. There are 16 residues in the CDR3.

This clone is a singleton in its sample. The V and J genes are TRBV10-2 and TRBJ2-3, with 8 bases identical to TRBD2. Germline V gene sequence: CDR1 WSHSY, CDR2 SAAADI. The CDR3 has 13 residues. The junction had 3 bases not matched to a gene; V was cut back by 10 bases and J by 0 bases. CDR3 sequence reads: CATRGGSTDTQYF. The CDR3 DNA reads TGCGCCACCCGGGGGGGGAGCACAGATACGCAGTATTTT.

Concerning this clone itself: This sample also contains other DNA sequences that code for the same CDR3. The chain carries TRBV5-1 and TRBJ2-5; 8 positions agree with TRBD2. The CDR3 is 14 amino acids. CDR1 SGHRS and CDR2 YFSETQ come from the germline V gene. With 4 bases clipped from V and 2 bases from J, the junction kept 4 bases outside the gene matches. The CDR3 DNA reads as TGCGCCAGCAGCCGCGCGGGGGGTCAAGAGACCCAGTACTTC. Protein: CASSRAGGQETQYF.